The TCR beta chain under discussion was sequenced for a study of regulatory T cells in long-lasting Graves disease. Indicated time point: persistent/refractory GD, antithyroid drugs over 5 years with positive TRAb. RNA isolated from PBMCs was used to make the TCR library. Diagnoses of Graves' disease were made by American Thyroid Association guidelines. Library construction for TCR beta used iRepertoire HTBI primers and Arm-PCR of CDR3 regions. TCRdb re-called the multiplex PCR reads through MiXCR, storing one row per CDR3 protein. The sample holds roughly 400,000 distinct CDR3 sequences; less than 25% are singletons and the top ten take under 25%. Germline-derived CDR1 and CDR2 are LNHNV and YYDKDF (reference sequence). This CDR3 contains 16 residues. Trimming cost V 2 bases and J 9 bases; bases outside gene matches: 5.

Material: peripheral blood mononuclear cells (PBMCs), obtained when the disease was refractory, from a patient treated with antithyroid drugs. This TCR was sampled from a female donor with Graves disease. The chain couples TRBV15 to TRBJ2-1; TRBD2 matches at 15 bases. The CDR3 sequence is CATSRLGLAGGVEQFF. In DNA form, the CDR3 reads TGTGCCACCAGCAGATTGGGACTAGCGGGAGGAGTTGAGCAGTTCTTC.